This is a list of T cell receptor beta chains from one sample in a study of response to subunit inactivated influenza vaccine. TCRdb reanalysed the RT-PCR reads using MiXCR and keeps one entry per CDR3 protein. The table lists fewer than 650,000 distinct CDR3 sequences, about an eighth of them singletons. Sequenced here: PBMCs from blood, sampled 40 to 50 days after vaccination. The source of these receptors is a man aged 50-59 years who received an inactivated influenza vaccine. The CDR3 runs from the conserved cysteine through the conserved F or W. The order of the fields is D gene, V gene, J gene, CDR3 protein. A D gene is named only where the DNA matches it firmly.

d_gene: TRBD2; v_gene: TRBV7-9; j_gene: TRBJ2-1; CDR3aa: CASSYSSREGNEQFF
d_gene: TRBD2; v_gene: TRBV20-1; j_gene: TRBJ2-7; CDR3aa: CSAREFTSGSSTYEQYF
d_gene: TRBD2; v_gene: TRBV29-1; j_gene: TRBJ2-7; CDR3aa: CSVEASGDYEQYF
d_gene: TRBD1; v_gene: TRBV28; j_gene: TRBJ1-5; CDR3aa: CASRPRQGRSNQPQHF
d_gene: -; v_gene: TRBV5-1; j_gene: TRBJ1-1; CDR3aa: CASSLGYEGTEAFF
d_gene: -; v_gene: TRBV20-1; j_gene: TRBJ2-7; CDR3aa: CSASGLVTGANEQYF
d_gene: TRBD2; v_gene: TRBV5-1; j_gene: TRBJ2-2; CDR3aa: CASSWRTSGGANTGELFF
d_gene: -; v_gene: TRBV20-1; j_gene: TRBJ2-3; CDR3aa: CSAARGSTDTQYF
d_gene: -; v_gene: TRBV11-2; j_gene: TRBJ2-6; CDR3aa: CASSLWPPDSGSASGANVLTF
d_gene: -; v_gene: TRBV5-1; j_gene: TRBJ2-6; CDR3aa: CASSLSNRTGSSGANVLTF
d_gene: -; v_gene: TRBV6-1; j_gene: TRBJ2-6; CDR3aa: CAMDSSFGANVLTF
d_gene: -; v_gene: TRBV27; j_gene: TRBJ1-1; CDR3aa: CASSLGGLMNTEAFF
d_gene: TRBD1; v_gene: TRBV3-1; j_gene: TRBJ2-2; CDR3aa: CASSPLGTGRNTGELFF
d_gene: TRBD2; v_gene: TRBV20-1; j_gene: TRBJ2-7; CDR3aa: CSASSNVRLAGAEQYF
d_gene: -; v_gene: TRBV20-1; j_gene: TRBJ2-7; CDR3aa: CSARKIGSLSPEQYF
d_gene: TRBD2; v_gene: TRBV29-1; j_gene: TRBJ2-1; CDR3aa: CSVETSGRSYNEQFF
d_gene: -; v_gene: TRBV11-2; j_gene: TRBJ2-3; CDR3aa: CASSLSLTDTQYF
d_gene: TRBD2; v_gene: TRBV6-4; j_gene: TRBJ2-1; CDR3aa: CASQRDHGGNEQFF
d_gene: TRBD2; v_gene: TRBV5-1; j_gene: TRBJ2-1; CDR3aa: CASTSSSVAGAPGVEQFF
d_gene: TRBD2; v_gene: TRBV3-1; j_gene: TRBJ2-1; CDR3aa: CASSQDPTGLASYNEQFF
d_gene: -; v_gene: TRBV7-2; j_gene: TRBJ2-5; CDR3aa: CASSVGTAGTQYF
d_gene: -; v_gene: TRBV5-1; j_gene: TRBJ2-7; CDR3aa: CASSLDSRDEYF
d_gene: TRBD2; v_gene: TRBV14; j_gene: TRBJ2-1; CDR3aa: CASSRGLAAIYNEQFF
d_gene: -; v_gene: TRBV9; j_gene: TRBJ2-7; CDR3aa: CASSVGARAYEQYF
d_gene: TRBD2; v_gene: TRBV4-3; j_gene: TRBJ2-3; CDR3aa: CASSQDFAGGSDDTQYF
d_gene: -; v_gene: TRBV20-1; j_gene: TRBJ2-7; CDR3aa: CSAQDPWYEQYF
d_gene: -; v_gene: TRBV9; j_gene: TRBJ2-2; CDR3aa: CASSVGGLTGELFF